This is a list of T cell receptor beta chains from one sample in a study of shared clonotypes between healthy human individuals. The assay was immunoSEQ multiplex PCR, and TCRdb's table has in-frame clones only and misses some. This table has nearly 2 million clones, less than 95% appearing once. Input material: naive CD8+ T cells sorted from blood. All receptors derive from a young man in good health. Both conserved end residues are part of each CDR3. The D gene is left open where the match is weak. Clone sizes are given selectively: once, few, many, or a class where the clone is expanded.

v_gene: TRBV19; d_gene: .; j_gene: TRBJ1-1; abundance: once; CDR3nt: TGTGCCAGTAGTATTTGGACTGGGACACCGAACACTGAAGCTTTCTTT; CDR3aa: CASSIWTGTPNTEAFF
v_gene: TRBV19; d_gene: .; j_gene: TRBJ2-1; abundance: .; CDR3nt: TGTGCCAGTAGTTCCCAAGGGTTGGGATCATACAATGAGCAGTTCTTC; CDR3aa: CASSSQGLGSYNEQFF
v_gene: TRBV7-3; d_gene: .; j_gene: TRBJ2-1; abundance: .; CDR3nt: TGTGCCAGCAGCTATGGGACATTTGCGGGTGAGCAGTTCTTC; CDR3aa: CASSYGTFAGEQFF
v_gene: TRBV30; d_gene: .; j_gene: TRBJ1-5; abundance: .; CDR3nt: TGTGCCTGGACCCCACGGGGGGGGCAGGGGCAGCCCCAGCATTTT; CDR3aa: CAWTPRGGQGQPQHF
v_gene: TRBV5-1; d_gene: TRBD1; j_gene: TRBJ1-3; abundance: .; CDR3nt: TGCGCCAGCAGCGGAGGGGACAGGAGCTCTGGAAACACCATATATTTT; CDR3aa: CASSGGDRSSGNTIYF
v_gene: TRBV4-3; d_gene: .; j_gene: TRBJ2-7; abundance: .; CDR3nt: TGCGCCAGCAGCCAAGATTTCTCTGGTTACACTTCAACATTTTACGAGCAGTACTTC; CDR3aa: CASSQDFSGYTSTFYEQYF
v_gene: TRBV27; d_gene: .; j_gene: TRBJ2-3; abundance: .; CDR3nt: TGTGCCAGCAGTTTATGGGCAGGAGTAACAGATACGCAGTATTTT; CDR3aa: CASSLWAGVTDTQYF
v_gene: TRBV9; d_gene: .; j_gene: TRBJ2-7; abundance: .; CDR3nt: TGCGCCAGCAGCGATCCCGGGACCCAGACCTACGAGCAGTACTTC; CDR3aa: CASSDPGTQTYEQYF
v_gene: TRBV13; d_gene: TRBD2; j_gene: TRBJ2-3; abundance: .; CDR3nt: TGTGCCAGCAGCTCTCTAGGGGGTAGTAGCGGGGATAGCACAGATACGCAGTATTTT; CDR3aa: CASSSLGGSSGDSTDTQYF
v_gene: TRBV4-1; d_gene: .; j_gene: TRBJ2-5; abundance: .; CDR3nt: TGCGCCAGCAGCCAGGGCTCTGGGGGCCTGCAAGAGACCCAGTACTTC; CDR3aa: CASSQGSGGLQETQYF
v_gene: TRBV13; d_gene: .; j_gene: TRBJ1-2; abundance: .; CDR3nt: TGTGCCAGCAGCTCTCACAGGGAAAACTATGGCTACACCTTC; CDR3aa: CASSSHRENYGYTF
v_gene: TRBV4-3; d_gene: .; j_gene: TRBJ1-2; abundance: .; CDR3nt: TGCGCCAGCAGCCAAGAGCCGTCGGGTTACTATGGCTACACCTTC; CDR3aa: CASSQEPSGYYGYTF
v_gene: TRBV7-8; d_gene: .; j_gene: TRBJ1-3; abundance: .; CDR3nt: TGTGCCAGCAGCCCCCCTCGGCGGGACGGACTGAGCTCTGGAAACACCATATATTTT; CDR3aa: CASSPPRRDGLSSGNTIYF
v_gene: TRBV10-2; d_gene: TRBD1; j_gene: TRBJ2-5; abundance: .; CDR3nt: TGCGCCAGCAACGACCAAGGGGACAGACAAGAGACCCAGTACTTC; CDR3aa: CASNDQGDRQETQYF
v_gene: TRBV11-2; d_gene: TRBD1; j_gene: TRBJ1-1; abundance: .; CDR3nt: TGTGCCAGCAGCTTATTAGGGGGCGGCACTGAAGCTTTCTTT; CDR3aa: CASSLLGGGTEAFF
v_gene: TRBV6-1; d_gene: .; j_gene: TRBJ2-7; abundance: .; CDR3nt: TGTGCCACAACTTCATACGAGCAGTACTTC; CDR3aa: CATTSYEQYF
v_gene: TRBV2; d_gene: .; j_gene: TRBJ1-2; abundance: .; CDR3nt: TGTGCCAGCAGTGAAGAAGGGGACAACTATGGCTACACCTTC; CDR3aa: CASSEEGDNYGYTF
v_gene: TRBV7-6; d_gene: .; j_gene: TRBJ2-5; abundance: .; CDR3nt: TGTGCCAGCAGCTTAGGGGCTCAAGAGACCCAGTACTTC; CDR3aa: CASSLGAQETQYF
v_gene: TRBV29-1; d_gene: TRBD2; j_gene: TRBJ2-1; abundance: .; CDR3nt: TGCAGCGTTGAAGGCCTAGCGGAATACAATGAGCAGTTCTTC; CDR3aa: CSVEGLAEYNEQFF
v_gene: TRBV10-2; d_gene: .; j_gene: TRBJ2-2; abundance: .; CDR3nt: TGCGCCAGCAGCGCAACTGAAACGAACACCGGGGAGCTGTTTTTT; CDR3aa: CASSATETNTGELFF
v_gene: TRBV9; d_gene: .; j_gene: TRBJ1-3; abundance: .; CDR3nt: TGTGCCAGCAGCGGTGCCCCCCCCGACAGGAGCTCTGGAAACACCATATATTTT; CDR3aa: CASSGAPPDRSSGNTIYF
v_gene: TRBV13; d_gene: .; j_gene: TRBJ2-5; abundance: .; CDR3nt: TGTGCCAGCAGCCCTTTTCGGTCAACGGGCGAGTACTTC; CDR3aa: CASSPFRSTGEYF
v_gene: TRBV27; d_gene: .; j_gene: TRBJ1-5; abundance: .; CDR3nt: TGTGCCAGCAGTTTAGCAGTTAGCAATCAGCCCCAGCATTTT; CDR3aa: CASSLAVSNQPQHF
v_gene: TRBV5-6; d_gene: .; j_gene: TRBJ2-4; abundance: .; CDR3nt: TGTGCCAGCAGCCTGGGGGAGGACATTCAGTACTTC; CDR3aa: CASSLGEDIQYF
v_gene: TRBV4-3; d_gene: .; j_gene: TRBJ1-2; abundance: .; CDR3nt: TGCGCCAGCAGCCCCTCGGAGGGAGACTATGGCTACACCTTC; CDR3aa: CASSPSEGDYGYTF
v_gene: TRBV7-9; d_gene: .; j_gene: TRBJ1-2; abundance: once; CDR3nt: TGTGCCAGCAGCTTAGATAGCGGACAGAGCTATGGCTACACCTTC; CDR3aa: CASSLDSGQSYGYTF
v_gene: TRBV5-6; d_gene: .; j_gene: TRBJ2-7; abundance: .; CDR3nt: TGTGCCAGCAGCTTGAACTCCCAGTGGGCCGAGCAGTACTTC; CDR3aa: CASSLNSQWAEQYF
v_gene: TRBV27; d_gene: .; j_gene: TRBJ2-7; abundance: .; CDR3nt: TGTGCCAGCAGTCCGGACAGCTCCTACGAGCAGTACTTC; CDR3aa: CASSPDSSYEQYF
v_gene: TRBV5-1; d_gene: TRBD1; j_gene: TRBJ1-1; abundance: .; CDR3nt: TGCGCCAGCAGCGGAGGACAGGGGGCGAGGACTGAAGCTTTCTTT; CDR3aa: CASSGGQGARTEAFF
v_gene: TRBV7-6; d_gene: TRBD2; j_gene: TRBJ2-3; abundance: .; CDR3nt: TGTGCCAGCAGCTTAGCGGAAGGGCTAGCGGGGGCAGATACGCAGTATTTT; CDR3aa: CASSLAEGLAGADTQYF
v_gene: TRBV9; d_gene: .; j_gene: TRBJ2-5; abundance: .; CDR3nt: TGTGCCAAAATGGAGGGGGGAGATCAAGAGACCCAGTACTTC; CDR3aa: CAKMEGGDQETQYF
v_gene: TRBV7-9; d_gene: .; j_gene: TRBJ1-3; abundance: .; CDR3nt: TGTGCCAGCAGCTTGAGTCACCCTAACTCTGGAAACACCATATATTTT; CDR3aa: CASSLSHPNSGNTIYF
v_gene: TRBV6-6; d_gene: TRBD1; j_gene: TRBJ1-4; abundance: .; CDR3nt: TGTGCCAGCAGTCCCGGGACAGCAGATGAAAAACTGTTTTTT; CDR3aa: CASSPGTADEKLFF
v_gene: TRBV9; d_gene: .; j_gene: TRBJ1-1; abundance: .; CDR3nt: TGTGCCAGCAGCGTAGTTGGGGCCTACACTGAAGCTTTCTTT; CDR3aa: CASSVVGAYTEAFF
v_gene: TRBV4-2; d_gene: .; j_gene: TRBJ2-5; abundance: .; CDR3nt: TGTGCCAGCAGCCTCAACGTCGGGGAGACCCAGTACTTC; CDR3aa: CASSLNVGETQYF
v_gene: TRBV7-9; d_gene: .; j_gene: TRBJ2-3; abundance: .; CDR3nt: TGTGCCAGCAGCTCCACGGCGGGGATCTACGATACGCAGTATTTT; CDR3aa: CASSSTAGIYDTQYF
v_gene: TRBV27; d_gene: .; j_gene: TRBJ1-2; abundance: .; CDR3nt: TGTGCCAGCAGTCCGAGGGGGGCCTATGGCTACACCTTC; CDR3aa: CASSPRGAYGYTF
v_gene: TRBV5-1; d_gene: TRBD1; j_gene: TRBJ2-3; abundance: .; CDR3nt: TGCGCCAGCAGCTCCCAGGGACAGGGGGCCACAGATACGCAGTATTTT; CDR3aa: CASSSQGQGATDTQYF
v_gene: TRBV13; d_gene: .; j_gene: TRBJ1-1; abundance: .; CDR3nt: TGTGCCAGCAGCCCGTCTTTGGTGAACACTGAAGCTTTCTTT; CDR3aa: CASSPSLVNTEAFF
v_gene: TRBV7-6; d_gene: TRBD2; j_gene: TRBJ2-7; abundance: .; CDR3nt: TGTGCCAGCAGCCCTCGGACTAGCGGGGGGGACTACGAGCAGTACTTC; CDR3aa: CASSPRTSGGDYEQYF
v_gene: TRBV5-8; d_gene: .; j_gene: TRBJ2-7; abundance: once; CDR3nt: TGTGCCAGCAGCTTGGGGAGGGGGCCAACCTACGAGCAGTACTTC; CDR3aa: CASSLGRGPTYEQYF
v_gene: TRBV5-8; d_gene: .; j_gene: TRBJ2-7; abundance: .; CDR3nt: TGTGCCAGCAGTCCGACAGATTTCTCCTACGAGCAGTACTTC; CDR3aa: CASSPTDFSYEQYF
v_gene: TRBV19; d_gene: .; j_gene: TRBJ2-7; abundance: .; CDR3nt: TGTGCCAGTAGTAGACTAGTCGCCTACGAGCAGTACTTC; CDR3aa: CASSRLVAYEQYF
v_gene: TRBV7-9; d_gene: TRBD2; j_gene: TRBJ2-7; abundance: .; CDR3nt: TGTGCCAGCAGCTCGGGACTATCCTACGAGCAGTACTTC; CDR3aa: CASSSGLSYEQYF
v_gene: TRBV9; d_gene: TRBD1; j_gene: TRBJ1-2; abundance: .; CDR3nt: TGTGCCAGCAGCGCTCCAGCCCTCCGGGGACAGGGTCATGGCTACACCTTC; CDR3aa: CASSAPALRGQGHGYTF
v_gene: TRBV7-2; d_gene: .; j_gene: TRBJ1-1; abundance: .; CDR3nt: TGTGCCAGCAGCTCAGGGGAATCGGCTAACACTGAAGCTTTCTTT; CDR3aa: CASSSGESANTEAFF
v_gene: TRBV20-1; d_gene: .; j_gene: TRBJ1-2; abundance: .; CDR3nt: TGCACCGCCGAGGGTGGAGGGGGCTACACCTTC; CDR3aa: CTAEGGGGYTF
v_gene: TRBV2; d_gene: .; j_gene: TRBJ1-1; abundance: .; CDR3nt: TGTGCCAGCAGGACGGTAAGCCCAGGGAGAGAAGCTTTCTTT; CDR3aa: CASRTVSPGREAFF
v_gene: TRBV6-5; d_gene: TRBD1; j_gene: TRBJ1-2; abundance: .; CDR3nt: TGTGCCAGCAGTTACCTCGGGACAGGGGATGTCTACACCTTC; CDR3aa: CASSYLGTGDVYTF
v_gene: TRBV4-3; d_gene: .; j_gene: TRBJ2-1; abundance: .; CDR3nt: TGCGCCAGCAGCCAAGCCCAGGACAGCTACAATGAGCAGTTCTTC; CDR3aa: CASSQAQDSYNEQFF
v_gene: TRBV7-9; d_gene: .; j_gene: TRBJ2-7; abundance: .; CDR3nt: TGTGCCAGCAGCTCGTTGGGGCAGGGAACCTACGAGCAGTACTTC; CDR3aa: CASSSLGQGTYEQYF
v_gene: TRBV15; d_gene: .; j_gene: TRBJ2-2; abundance: .; CDR3nt: TGTGCCACCAGCAGCGGAATTTTACAGGGGAACACCGGGGAGCTGTTTTTT; CDR3aa: CATSSGILQGNTGELFF
v_gene: TRBV6-1; d_gene: TRBD2; j_gene: TRBJ2-7; abundance: once; CDR3nt: TGTGCCAGCAGTCCCGGGGGGGGCTACGAGCAGTACTTC; CDR3aa: CASSPGGGYEQYF
v_gene: TRBV4-1; d_gene: .; j_gene: TRBJ2-5; abundance: .; CDR3nt: TGCGCCAGCAGCCAAGAGCCGGGGGCAGAGACCCAGTACTTC; CDR3aa: CASSQEPGAETQYF
v_gene: TRBV5-1; d_gene: TRBD2; j_gene: TRBJ2-7; abundance: .; CDR3nt: TGCGCCAGCAGCCTGGGACTAGTCTACGAGCAGTACTTC; CDR3aa: CASSLGLVYEQYF
v_gene: TRBV6-5; d_gene: .; j_gene: TRBJ2-1; abundance: once; CDR3nt: TGTGCCAGCAGCCCTGGGGACTTTTACAATGAGCAGTTCTTC; CDR3aa: CASSPGDFYNEQFF
v_gene: TRBV7-9; d_gene: .; j_gene: TRBJ2-5; abundance: .; CDR3nt: TGTGCCAGCAGCTCCCCGGAGGGAGTTAACGAGACCCAGTACTTC; CDR3aa: CASSSPEGVNETQYF
v_gene: TRBV2; d_gene: .; j_gene: TRBJ1-2; abundance: .; CDR3nt: TGTGCCAGCAGTGAACCGGACCAATATGGCTACACCTTC; CDR3aa: CASSEPDQYGYTF
v_gene: TRBV11-2; d_gene: TRBD2; j_gene: TRBJ2-3; abundance: .; CDR3nt: TGTGCCAGCAGCTTATCAGCGGGGGGATTCACAGATACGCAGTATTTT; CDR3aa: CASSLSAGGFTDTQYF